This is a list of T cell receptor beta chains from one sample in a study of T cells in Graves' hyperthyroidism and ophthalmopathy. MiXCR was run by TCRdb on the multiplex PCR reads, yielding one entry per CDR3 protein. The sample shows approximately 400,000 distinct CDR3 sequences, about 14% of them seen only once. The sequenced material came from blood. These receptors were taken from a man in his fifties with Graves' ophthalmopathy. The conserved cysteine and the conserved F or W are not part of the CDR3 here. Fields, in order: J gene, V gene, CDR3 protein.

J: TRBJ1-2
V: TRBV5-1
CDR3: ASSWTGGSNYGYT

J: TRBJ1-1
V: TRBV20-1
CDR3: SASRGGAEAF

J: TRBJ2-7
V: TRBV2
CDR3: AHTTGPSYEQY

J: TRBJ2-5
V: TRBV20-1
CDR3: SARSRGLQETQY

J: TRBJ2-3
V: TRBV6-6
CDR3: ASSYTPGLAGGPSWDTQY

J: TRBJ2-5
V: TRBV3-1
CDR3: ASSQGGSGRGETQY

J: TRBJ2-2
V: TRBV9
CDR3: ASSVGGVHTGELF

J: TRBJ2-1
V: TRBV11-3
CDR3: ASSLGGWGRDISSYNEQF

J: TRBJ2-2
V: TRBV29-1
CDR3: SVGEQGAGRTGELF

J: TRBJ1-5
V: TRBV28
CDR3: ASNHQPQH

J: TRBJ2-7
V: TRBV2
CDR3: ASSEAGQASYEQY

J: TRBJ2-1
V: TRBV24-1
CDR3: ATIDLDPPYNEQF

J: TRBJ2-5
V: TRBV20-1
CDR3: SARDGAGPAIGTQY

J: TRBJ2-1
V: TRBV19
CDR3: ATQKQGRSYNEQF

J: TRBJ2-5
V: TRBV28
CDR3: ASSLPAGTQY

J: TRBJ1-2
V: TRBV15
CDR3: ATSGISGRNYGYT

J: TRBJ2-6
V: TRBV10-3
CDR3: AISESSGSVSGANVLT